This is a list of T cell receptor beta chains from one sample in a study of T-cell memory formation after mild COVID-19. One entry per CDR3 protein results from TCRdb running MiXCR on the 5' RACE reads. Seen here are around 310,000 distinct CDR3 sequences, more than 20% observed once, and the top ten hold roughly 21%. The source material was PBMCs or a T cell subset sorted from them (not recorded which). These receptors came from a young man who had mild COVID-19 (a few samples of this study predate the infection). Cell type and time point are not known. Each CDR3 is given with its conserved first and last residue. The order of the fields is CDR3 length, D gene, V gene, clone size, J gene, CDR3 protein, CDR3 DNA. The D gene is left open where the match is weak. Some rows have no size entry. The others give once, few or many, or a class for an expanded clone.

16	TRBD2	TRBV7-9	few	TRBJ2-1	CASSSAGGLSYNEQFF	TGTGCCAGCAGCTCGGCGGGGGGCCTTTCCTACAATGAGCAGTTCTTC
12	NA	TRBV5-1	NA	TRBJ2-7	CASSAGRTEQYF	TGCGCCAGCAGCGCGGGACGGACCGAGCAGTACTTC
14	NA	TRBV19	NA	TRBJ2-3	CASRSWGGTDTQYF	TGTGCCAGTAGGTCCTGGGGGGGCACAGATACGCAGTATTTT
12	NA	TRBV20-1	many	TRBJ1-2	CSAFLQGHGYTF	TGCAGTGCTTTTTTACAGGGACATGGCTACACCTTC
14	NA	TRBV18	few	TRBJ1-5	CASSPTGDNQPQHF	TGTGCCAGCTCACCCACAGGAGACAATCAGCCCCAGCATTTT
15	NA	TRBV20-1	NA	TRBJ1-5	CSARDGTSSNQPQHF	TGCAGTGCTAGAGATGGCACTAGCTCCAATCAGCCCCAGCATTTT
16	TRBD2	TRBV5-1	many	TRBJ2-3	CASSLSTSGGTDTQYF	TGCGCCAGCAGCTTATCGACTAGCGGGGGCACAGATACGCAGTATTTT
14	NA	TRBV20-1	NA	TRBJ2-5	CSALGMPSGKTQYF	TGCAGTGCTCTGGGGATGCCCTCCGGAAAGACCCAGTACTTC
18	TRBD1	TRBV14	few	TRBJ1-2	CASSQVKDRGRLDYGYTF	TGTGCCAGCAGCCAAGTGAAGGACAGGGGGCGCCTGGACTATGGCTACACCTTC
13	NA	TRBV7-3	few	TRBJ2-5	CASSLRREETQYF	TGTGCCAGCAGCTTAAGACGAGAGGAGACCCAGTACTTC
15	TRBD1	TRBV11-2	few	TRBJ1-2	CASSLAGQGTYGYTF	TGTGCCAGCAGCTTGGCGGGACAGGGAACCTATGGCTACACCTTC
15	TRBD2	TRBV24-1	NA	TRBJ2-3	CATSDSSGGADTQYF	TGTGCCACCAGTGATTCAAGCGGGGGGGCAGATACGCAGTATTTT
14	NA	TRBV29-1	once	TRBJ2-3	CSVDGGQGGDTQYF	TGCAGCGTTGATGGGGGGCAGGGAGGAGATACGCAGTATTTT
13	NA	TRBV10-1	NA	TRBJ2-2	CASSDQYTGELFF	TGCGCCAGCAGTGACCAGTACACCGGGGAGCTGTTTTTT
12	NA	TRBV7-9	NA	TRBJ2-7	CASSFYQGEQYF	TGTGCCAGCAGCTTTTATCAGGGCGAGCAGTACTTC
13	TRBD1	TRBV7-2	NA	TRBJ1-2	CASSLTGTRGYTF	TGTGCCAGCAGCTTGACAGGGACCCGTGGCTACACCTTC
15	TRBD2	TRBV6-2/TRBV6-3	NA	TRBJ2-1	CASRRTSGGGSEQFF	TGTGCCAGCAGGAGGACTAGCGGGGGGGGGTCCGAACAGTTCTTC
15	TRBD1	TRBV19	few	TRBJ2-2	CASSIGQGYTGELFF	TGTGCCAGTAGTATAGGACAGGGTTACACCGGGGAGCTGTTTTTT